This paragraph reports one TCR beta chain. Its antigen is as yet unknown. CDR1 is SGHTA and CDR2 is FQGNSA in the germline V gene. This CDR3 is built from 17 residues. Unmatched junction bases numbered 11, after V lost 5 bases and J lost 7 bases. The sample originates from a study of shared clonotypes between healthy human individuals. Study observations and caveats: Among the subsets, naive ones generally showed larger estimated richness than memory ones. An expected dependence of interdonor clonotype sharing on sequencing depth was noted.

Using immunoSEQ multiplex PCR, the repertoire was profiled, and TCRdb retains in-frame clones only, with some absent. The sample includes 1.6 million or so clones, approximately 98.5% of them seen just once. Input material: naive CD4+ T cells sorted from blood. Subset noted: CD45RA+ positively selected. This TCR came from a man aged 25 to 40 in good health. This rearrangement joins TRBV7-2 to TRBJ2-1, with TRBD2 matching 13 bases. Here the CDR3 DNA reads TGTGCCAGCAGCCCCCGGACTAGCGGGAGATTGAGAAATGAGCAGTTCTTC. It codes for CASSPRTSGRLRNEQFF.